The next 27 T cell receptor beta chains were all read from a single sample in a study of T cell changes during pregnancy in multiple sclerosis. Some clones are missing from TCRdb's copy, which holds only in-frame ones; the method was immunoSEQ multiplex PCR. The table lists approximately 88,000 clones, approximately 94% of them singletons. This specimen consisted of peripheral blood, obtained in the third trimester of pregnancy. The receptors were gathered from a female donor with multiple sclerosis, enrolled in a pregnancy study.

The chain links TRBV5-1 to TRBJ2-3, with 7 bases aligning to TRBD1. J was trimmed by 2 bases and V by 3 bases; bases with no gene match: 6. The CDR3 has 15 residues. Germline V gene lookup returns CDR1 SGHRS and CDR2 YFSETQ. The DNA of the CDR3 is TGCGCCAGCAGCTCCCGGGACAGACCCACAGATACGCAGTATTTT. Protein sequence: CASSSRDRPTDTQYF.

The gene calls are TRBV5-1 and TRBJ2-7; D gene ambiguous. Germline V gives CDR1 SGHRS, CDR2 YFSETQ. Deletions cut 0 bases from V and 6 bases from J, with 16 bases between. The CDR3 is 15 residues long. CDR3 sequence (DNA): TGCGCCAGCAGCTTGGGAGGCAAGTCGGTTGGCGAGCAGTACTTC. Translating it yields CASSLGGKSVGEQYF.

The V call is TRBV11-1, the J call TRBJ2-7, with TRBD1 as a possible D gene (6 bases). V shed 3 bases and J shed 6 bases, with 9 bases lying between them. The germline V gene encodes CDR1 SGHAT and CDR2 FQDESV (reference sequence). CDR3 length equals 12 residues. As DNA, the CDR3 is TGTGCCAGCAGCTTGGGGGCGGTCGAGCAGTACTTC. It translates to CASSLGAVEQYF.

This clone was counted between two and nine times. The chain carries TRBV7-9 and TRBJ1-5, with unresolved D. Trimming removed 5 bases from V and 0 bases from J, with 11 bases in between. The CDR3 is 15 amino acids. Germline values: CDR1 SEHNR, CDR2 FQNEAQ (reference sequence). The chain's CDR3 is CASSPAQDSNQPQHF. The DNA for the CDR3 is TGTGCCAGCAGCCCCGCGCAGGATAGCAATCAGCCCCAGCATTTT. Variable domain in full (rest from reference TRBV7-9 and TRBJ1-5): DTGVSQNPRHKITKRGQNVTFRCDPISEHNRLYWYRQTLGQGPEFLTYFQNEAQLEKSRLLSDRFSAERPKGSFSTLEIQRTEQGDSAMYLCASSPAQDSNQPQHFGDGTRLSIL.

The chain is built from TRBV2 and TRBJ2-7; 7 nucleotides agree with TRBD2. From germline, CDR1 is SNHLY and CDR2 FYNNEI. J gave up 4 bases and V 6 bases, and 12 bases lay outside the gene matches. The CDR3 is 15 residues long. In nucleotides, the CDR3 is TGTGCCAGCAGGCTCCGGGACTACCAGTGGTACGAGCAGTACTTC. Residues: CASRLRDYQWYEQYF.

The V gene is TRBV7-2, the J gene TRBJ1-4; 10 nucleotides match TRBD1. Germline V CDR1 and CDR2: SGHTA, FQGNSA. The CDR3 runs 14 residues. Trimming cost V 5 bases and J 8 bases; bases outside gene matches: 5. CDR3 DNA: TGTGCCAGCAGCAGGGGACAGGGGAGGGAAAAACTGTTTTTT. It is translated as CASSRGQGREKLFF.

This chain connects TRBV4-3 to TRBJ2-5, with 7 bases matching TRBD2. The DNA end is a closer match to TRBJ2-7, so the J assignment may be wrong. The CDR3 runs 15 residues. Germline loops: CDR1 LGHNA, CDR2 YSLEER. The CDR3 region is CASSQVSGAAYEQYF. DNA of the CDR3: TGCGCCAGCAGCCAAGTGAGCGGGGCGGCCTACGAGCAGTACTTC.

V and J are TRBV7-6 and TRBJ2-1; perhaps TRBD2 as D (5 bases). In germline, CDR1 is SGHVS, CDR2 FNYEAQ. This CDR3 is built from 15 residues. Trimming took off 0 bases at V and 9 bases at J, with 15 bases between the two ends. The CDR3 region has the DNA TGTGCCAGCAGCTTAGCCCATAGTAGCGCGGGTGAGCAGTTCTTC. As protein: CASSLAHSSAGEQFF. Combining the CDR3 with reference TRBV7-6 and TRBJ2-1 gives the whole variable domain GAGVSQSPRYKVTKRGQDVALRCDPISGHVSLYWYRQALGQGPEFLTYFNYEAQQDKSGLPNDRFSAERPEGSISTLTIQRTEQRDSAMYRCASSLAHSSAGEQFFGPGTRLTVL.

The chain combines TRBV21-1 with TRBJ2-7; TRBD1 reflects the table's D call only, with no check against the DNA. TRBV21-1 is given as a pseudogene. CDR3 length: 14 residues. The CDR3 DNA reads TGTGCCAGCAGCAGGGGGACAGGGGGGTACGAGCAGTACTTC. It encodes CASSRGTGGYEQYF.

The rearrangement joins TRBV19 to TRBJ2-3; D ambiguous. The ends were cut back, 2 bases at V and 1 base at J, with 10 bases in the middle. This CDR3 has 15 amino acids. Germline values: CDR1 LNHDA, CDR2 SQIVND (reference sequence). The CDR3 is CASSITPTGTDTQYF. CDR3 sequence (DNA): TGTGCCAGTAGTATAACCCCGACTGGCACAGATACGCAGTATTTT. Full variable domain (rest looked up from reference TRBV19 and TRBJ2-3): DGGITQSPKYLFRKEGQNVTLSCEQNLNHDAMYWYRQDPGQGLRLIYYSQIVNDFQKGDIAEGYSVSREKKESFPLTVTSAQKNPTAFYLCASSITPTGTDTQYFGPGTRLTVL.

This rearrangement joins TRBV6-4 to TRBJ1-2, with D maybe TRBD1 (5 bases). CDR3 length: 13 amino acids. V was trimmed by 6 bases and J by 5 bases, leaving 13 bases between them. Germline CDR1 reads MRHNA; CDR2 reads SNTAGT. The CDR3 nucleotides are TGTGCCAGCAGACCCCAGGGTCGGTATGGCTACACCTTC. This codes for CASRPQGRYGYTF.

V is TRBV9 and J is TRBJ1-4; D ambiguous. The CDR3 loop spans 15 amino acids. The ends were cut back, 0 bases at V and 0 bases at J, with 6 bases in the middle. Germline loops: CDR1 SGDLS, CDR2 YYNGEE. The CDR3 is CASSVGGATNEKLFF. The CDR3 bases are TGTGCCAGCAGCGTAGGAGGAGCAACTAATGAAAAACTGTTTTTT. Variable domain in full (rest from reference TRBV9 and TRBJ1-4): DSGVTQTPKHLITATGQRVTLRCSPRSGDLSVYWYQQSLDQGLQFLIQYYNGEERAKGNILERFSAQQFPDLHSELNLSSLELGDSALYFCASSVGGATNEKLFFGSGTQLSVL.

V is TRBV5-1 and J is TRBJ2-7; 11 bases match TRBD1. The germline V gene encodes CDR1 SGHRS and CDR2 YFSETQ. V lost 6 bases to trimming and J lost 7 bases; unmatched junction nucleotides: 9. This CDR3 region has 14 residues. The CDR3 loop is CASTWTGGHGEQYF. The CDR3 DNA follows: TGCGCCAGCACGTGGACAGGGGGCCATGGGGAGCAGTACTTC.

This chain uses TRBV5-1 with TRBJ2-7; maybe TRBD1 (6 bases). CDR3 length: 14 residues. Trimming took off 0 bases at V and 5 bases at J, with 12 bases between the two ends. The V gene's germline CDR1 is SGHRS and CDR2 YFSETQ. The DNA for the CDR3 is TGCGCCAGCAGCTTGGGGCAGGGGAGTAACGAGCAGTACTTC. It codes for CASSLGQGSNEQYF.

This chain uses TRBV9 with TRBJ2-7; 10 bases align to TRBD2. The CDR3 spans 16 residues. Per germline, CDR1 SGDLS and CDR2 YYNGEE. The junction had 8 bases not matched to a gene; V was cut back by 3 bases and J by 2 bases. In DNA, the CDR3 is TGTGCCAGCAGCGCACAAGCGGGAGGGCCCCCCTACGAGCAGTACTTC. This encodes CASSAQAGGPPYEQYF.

The J gene is TRBJ1-3, the V gene TRBV5-5; 9 bases fit TRBD1. V lost 4 bases and J lost 4; bases outside the gene matches: 3. Per germline, CDR1 SGHKS and CDR2 YYEKEE (reference sequence). The CDR3 is made up of 14 amino acids. CDR3 nucleotides: TGTGCCAGCAGCCGGACAGGGGTAGGAAACACCATATATTTT. Translation: CASSRTGVGNTIYF.

The chain joins TRBV2 to TRBJ2-5, with D unresolved. The germline V and J ends were trimmed by 8 bases and 5 bases, with 6 bases remaining between them. CDR3 length: 10 residues. Germline CDR1 reads SNHLY; CDR2 reads FYNNEI. The CDR3 nucleotides are TGTGCCAGCCTCCGGGAGACCCAGTACTTC. Translation gives CASLRETQYF.

This chain joins TRBV7-9 and TRBJ2-1; 10 nucleotides match TRBD2. The V gene end was trimmed by 1 base and the J gene end by 9 bases; junction bases not matched to a gene: 9. The germline V gene encodes CDR1 SEHNR and CDR2 FQNEAQ (reference sequence). CDR3 length: 16 residues. CDR3 sequence: CASSLVGTSVPGEQFF. In DNA, the CDR3 is TGTGCCAGCAGCTTAGTTGGGACTAGCGTGCCGGGTGAGCAGTTCTTC.

The CDR3: CAWRRLLNEKLFF. In DNA, the CDR3 is TGTGCCTGGAGACGACTGCTTAATGAAAAACTGTTTTTT. The chain is built from TRBV30 and TRBJ1-4; D is ambiguous. In germline, CDR1 is GTSNPN, CDR2 SVGIG (reference sequence). There are 13 residues in the CDR3. The V and J ends lost 3 bases and 4 bases respectively, with 9 bases between them.

The chain uses TRBV28 and TRBJ1-1; D might be TRBD1 (5 bases). CDR3 length: 13 residues. Trimming took 3 bases from V and 2 from J, leaving 7 bases between them. CDR1 is MDHEN, CDR2 SYDVKM, per germline. The DNA of the CDR3 is TGTGCCAGCAGTTTTAGGGGAAACACTGAAGCTTTCTTT. Residues: CASSFRGNTEAFF.

The chain couples TRBV7-9 to TRBJ1-1; D remains ambiguous. V lost 0 bases, J lost 4 bases, and 6 bases lay in between. This CDR3 has 13 amino acids. The germline CDR1 and CDR2 sequences are SEHNR and FQNEAQ (reference sequence). The DNA for the CDR3 is TGTGCCAGCAGCTTAGCTGCCGGCACTGAAGCTTTCTTT. Translation gives CASSLAAGTEAFF.

V usage is TRBV30 and J usage is TRBJ1-2; tentatively, D is TRBD1 (5 bases). The germline CDR1 and CDR2 sequences are GTSNPN and SVGIG (reference sequence). V was cut by 8 bases and J by 0 bases, with 13 bases left in between. This CDR3 is 13 amino acids long. CDR3 residues: CAGTESANYGYTF. DNA for the CDR3: TGTGCCGGGACGGAGTCAGCTAACTATGGCTACACCTTC.

J is TRBJ2-7 and V is TRBV25-1; 8 bases are shared with TRBD1. Trimming cost V 7 bases and J 3 bases; bases outside gene matches: 8. CDR3 length equals 14 residues. Germline CDR1 MGHDK, CDR2 SYGVNS. The CDR3 DNA is TGTGCCAGCACCGGACAGGGTTTGGGCTACGAGCAGTACTTC. Amino acid sequence: CASTGQGLGYEQYF.

V usage is TRBV2 and J usage is TRBJ2-7; 7 bases align to TRBD1. The CDR3 covers 13 residues. The ends lost 6 bases at V and 3 bases at J; junction bases unmatched: 5. Germline CDR1 reads SNHLY; CDR2 reads FYNNEI. CDR3 residues: CASRGQMGYEQYF. The CDR3 nucleotides read TGTGCCAGCAGGGGACAGATGGGCTACGAGCAGTACTTC.

In regard to this clone: A junction boundary mismatches the germline segment, possibly from a read error. The genes are TRBV7-9 and TRBJ2-1; D is possibly TRBD1 (6 bases). The germline CDR1 and CDR2 sequences are SEHNR and FQNEAQ (reference sequence). The CDR3 has 15 amino acids. Written as DNA, the CDR3 is TGTGCCAGCACCTTACAGGGTTCGGAATACAATGAGCAGTTCTTC. Translating it yields CASTLQGSEYNEQFF.

This chain uses TRBV6-7 with TRBJ2-3; 8 nucleotides align to TRBD2. TRBV6-7 is classed as an ORF, of uncertain function. Trimming at V came to 11 bases and at J to 1 base, leaving 17 bases not matched to a gene. The CDR3 is made up of 17 amino acids. DNA of the CDR3: TGTGCCCCCTCTTGGAGTCCGGGGGGGGGTGGCACAGATACGCAGTATTTT. It codes for CAPSWSPGGGGTDTQYF.

The chain carries TRBV29-1 and TRBJ1-1, with a weak D call TRBD1 (6 bases). Between the trimmed V and J ends, which lost 7 bases and 4 bases, there was a span of 13 bases. CDR1 is SQVTM, CDR2 ANQGSEA, per germline. The CDR3 is made up of 12 amino acids. CDR3 sequence (DNA): TGCAGCGATCGGAGCAGGGGCACTGAAGCTTTCTTT. Protein: CSDRSRGTEAFF.